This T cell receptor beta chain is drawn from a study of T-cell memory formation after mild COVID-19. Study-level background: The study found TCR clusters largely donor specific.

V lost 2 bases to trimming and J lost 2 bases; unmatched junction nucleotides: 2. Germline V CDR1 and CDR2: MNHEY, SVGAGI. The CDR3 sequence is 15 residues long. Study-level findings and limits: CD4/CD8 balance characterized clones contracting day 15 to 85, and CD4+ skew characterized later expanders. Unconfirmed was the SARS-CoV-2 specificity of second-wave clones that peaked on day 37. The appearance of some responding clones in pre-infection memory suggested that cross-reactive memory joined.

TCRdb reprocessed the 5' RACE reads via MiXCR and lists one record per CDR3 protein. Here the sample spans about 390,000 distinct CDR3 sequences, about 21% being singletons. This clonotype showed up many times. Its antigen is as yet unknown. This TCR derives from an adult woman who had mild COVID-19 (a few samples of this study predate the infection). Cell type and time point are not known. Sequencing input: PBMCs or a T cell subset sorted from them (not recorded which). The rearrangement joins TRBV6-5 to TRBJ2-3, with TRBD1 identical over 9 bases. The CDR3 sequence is CASSYGTGLTDTQYF. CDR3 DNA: TGTGCCAGCAGTTACGGGACAGGGCTCACAGATACGCAGTATTTT.